The 13 T cell receptor beta chains below all came from one sample that was sequenced in a study of identical twins. A single record per CDR3 protein comes from TCRdb applying MiXCR to the 5' RACE reads. The sample lists about 550,000 distinct CDR3 sequences; about a fifth were seen once. A further study also used this sample, focusing on yellow fever vaccine responses in identical twins.

The sample taken for sequencing was CD4+ T cells sorted from blood. These receptors were collected from a woman aged 18-29 years in good health.

In its sample, this clonotype was seen a few times. This rearrangement joins TRBV5-1 to TRBJ1-2; 11 nucleotides align to TRBD1. This CDR3 comprises 16 residues. Germline assignment: CDR1 SGHRS and CDR2 YFSETQ. J lost 4 bases, V lost 4 bases, and 9 bases had no gene match. The CDR3, as DNA: TGCGCCAGCAGCGAGAGGACAGGGGGCGCCACCTATGGCTACACCTTC. Protein: CASSERTGGATYGYTF.

This clonotype has a handful of counts. The chain links TRBV6-1 to TRBJ2-3; no definite D call. V lost 6 bases to trimming and J lost 0 bases, with 10 bases between them. The V gene's germline CDR1 is MNHNS and CDR2 SASEGT. The length of the CDR3 is 14 residues. The DNA of the CDR3 is TGTGCCAGCAGGGTAACCGCTAGCACAGATACGCAGTATTTT. It encodes CASRVTASTDTQYF.

This chain joins TRBV19 and TRBJ1-5; D uncertain. CDR1 is LNHDA, CDR2 SQIVND, per germline (reference sequence). This CDR3 is 15 amino acids long. Trimming took off 0 bases at V and 9 bases at J, with 15 bases between the two ends. The CDR3 reads CASSIDGYRFPPQHF. CDR3 in DNA: TGTGCCAGTAGTATAGATGGGTACCGTTTCCCGCCCCAGCATTTT.

The genes are TRBV20-1 and TRBJ2-3; 8 nucleotides agree with TRBD2. Germline lookup yields CDR1 DFQATT and CDR2 SNEGSKA (reference sequence). After removal of 5 bases from V and 2 bases from J, the junction contained 6 bases not matched to a gene. The CDR3 runs to 14 residues. This CDR3 reads CSAPRGGNTDTQYF. For the CDR3, the DNA is TGCAGTGCTCCACGGGGGGGGAACACAGATACGCAGTATTTT.

The V gene is TRBV12-3 or TRBV12-4, the J gene TRBJ1-1; TRBD1 might be the D (5 bases). V was trimmed by 5 bases and J by 11 bases, leaving 15 bases between them. This CDR3 contains 12 residues. CDR3 sequence reads: CASSTFQGKAFF. CDR3 bases: TGTGCCAGCAGTACCTTCCAGGGTAAGGCTTTCTTT.

This clonotype was seen only a few times. DNA of the CDR3: TGTGCCAGCAGTCTTTCTAGCGGGGACAATGAGCAGTTCTTC. Translating gives CASSLSSGDNEQFF. V gene TRBV12-3 or TRBV12-4 combines with J gene TRBJ2-1; 9 bases are shared with TRBD2. The CDR3 is 14 residues long. Trimming took 5 bases from V and 5 from J; bases not matched to a gene: 4.

V is TRBV6-5 and J is TRBJ1-4; D possibly corresponds to TRBD1 (6 bases). This CDR3 is built from 16 residues. Per germline, CDR1 MNHEY and CDR2 SVGAGI. Trimming cost V 0 bases and J 5 bases, with 13 bases left between them. Here the CDR3 reads CASSYSGTGWNEKLFF. DNA of the CDR3: TGTGCCAGCAGTTACTCTGGAACAGGGTGGAATGAAAAACTGTTTTTT.

This clonotype was counted a few times. The CDR3 coding sequence is TGTGCCAGCAGCCAAGATATTCTAATCAATGAGCAGTTCTTC. It yields the protein CASSQDILINEQFF. V and J are TRBV3-1 and TRBJ2-1; D is undetermined. The CDR3 has 14 residues. The germline CDR1 and CDR2 sequences are LGHDT and YNNKEL (reference sequence). Trimming cost V 0 bases and J 6 bases, with 9 bases left between them.

The chain uses TRBV7-9 and TRBJ2-1, with 9 bases identical to TRBD2. The CDR3 length is 15 residues. From germline, CDR1 is SEHNR and CDR2 FQNEAQ (reference sequence). After removal of 1 base from V and 9 bases from J, the junction contained 7 bases not matched to a gene. The DNA for the CDR3 is TGTGCCAGCAGCTTAGTAGTAGCGGGAGAAACTGAGCAGTTCTTC. Translated: CASSLVVAGETEQFF.

The V and J genes are TRBV19 and TRBJ2-5, with 7 positions matching TRBD1. V lost 3 bases, J lost 1 base, and 5 bases stayed unmatched. The V gene's germline CDR1 is LNHDA and CDR2 SQIVND (reference sequence). CDR3 length equals 15 residues. The CDR3 region has the DNA TGTGCCAGTAGTATGGTCGCAGGGGGCCAAGAGACCCAGTACTTC. Protein: CASSMVAGGQETQYF.

This clonotype was seen more than once but under ten times. The gene calls are TRBV3-2 and TRBJ2-1; TRBD1, the D gene given by the table, was not confirmed from the DNA. TRBV3-2 is a recognized pseudogene. CDR3 length: 17 residues. This CDR3 reads CASSQDRLGQSYNEQFF. The CDR3 nucleotides are TGTGCCAGCAGCCAAGATAGATTGGGACAGTCCTACAATGAGCAGTTCTTC.

The rearrangement uses TRBV7-9 and TRBJ2-7; no definite D call. Deletions cut 2 bases from V and 1 base from J, with 3 bases between. Germline V gene lookup returns CDR1 SEHNR and CDR2 FQNEAQ (reference sequence). CDR3 length: 12 amino acids. CDR3 nucleotide sequence: TGTGCCAGCAGCTTAAATTCCTACGAGCAGTACGTC. Residues: CASSLNSYEQYV.

This clonotype came up a few times. The chain joins TRBV2 to TRBJ2-1; 7 positions agree with TRBD2. The germline CDR1 and CDR2 sequences are SNHLY and FYNNEI. J lost 7 bases, V lost 11 bases, and 11 bases had no gene match. CDR3 size: 13 residues. The CDR3, as DNA: TGTGCCCGATCTGCCCTTAGCGGGAATGAGCAGTTCTTC. Its protein product is CARSALSGNEQFF.